This TCR beta chain was identified in a study of T cell responses to AZD1222 COVID-19 vaccine. Findings of the study overall: Recipients of two AZD1222 doses showed rising Spike-specific TCR breadth and depth.

Comments on this clone: The antigen remains unidentified.

Assay used: immunoSEQ multiplex PCR; TCRdb lists only in-frame clones, some missing. The sample lists under 200,000 clones; 90% were seen once. V shed 4 bases, J shed 8 bases, and the junction held 1 base outside the gene matches. CDR1 and CDR2 (germline): SGHTA, FQGNSA. The CDR3 sequence is 13 residues long. Sample: peripheral blood, taken on day 0 of AZD1222 vaccination. V is TRBV7-2 and J is TRBJ1-6, with TRBD1 matching 8 bases. The receptor comes from an adult in good health. DNA of the CDR3: TGTGCCAGCAGCTCGGACAGGGATTCACCCCTCCACTTT. This encodes CASSSDRDSPLHF.